The 18 T cell receptor beta chains below come from one sample, sequenced in a study of OX40 agonist ivuxolimab in advanced cancers. TCRdb keeps only in-frame clones here, not all; method: immunoSEQ multiplex PCR. The sample holds roughly 40,000 clones, more than 80% seen once. The sample was CD4+ or CD8+ T cells sorted from blood, taken in a trial of the OX40 agonist ivuxolimab. These receptor sequences come from an adult with an advanced solid tumor such as melanoma, head and neck, liver or kidney cancer.

This clone was seen a handful of times. The genes are TRBV5-1 and TRBJ1-1, with 9 bases lining up with TRBD1. The V segment lost 4 bases and the J segment 5 bases; nucleotides outside the gene matches: 6. Germline CDR1 and CDR2: SGHRS and YFSETQ. The length of the CDR3 is 14 residues. DNA for the CDR3: TGCGCCAGCAGCGTTGGAGGACAGGGGACTGAAGCTTTCTTT. Its translation is CASSVGGQGTEAFF.

The chain uses TRBV10-3 and TRBJ2-2, with TRBD1 identical over 7 bases. The CDR3 is 15 residues long. CDR1 is ENHRY and CDR2 is SYGVKD in the germline V gene. Trimming cost V 4 bases and J 3 bases; bases outside gene matches: 5. CDR3 loop: CAISAGQGDTGELFF. The CDR3 DNA follows: TGTGCCATCAGTGCGGGGCAGGGGGACACCGGGGAGCTGTTTTTT.

Written as DNA, the CDR3 is TGTGCCAGCAGTTACTCGTCCAGGCGCACAGATACGCAGTATTTT. Amino acids: CASSYSSRRTDTQYF. V is TRBV6-6 and J is TRBJ2-3, with D unclear. The ends were cut back, 0 bases at V and 1 base at J, with 8 bases in the middle. In germline, CDR1 is MNHNY, CDR2 SVGAGI (reference sequence). This CDR3 is 15 amino acids long.

The chain couples TRBV2 to TRBJ2-5; D gene ambiguous. Trimming left V 3 bases short and J 0 bases short, with 5 bases between. Germline assignment: CDR1 SNHLY and CDR2 FYNNEI. This CDR3 is 13 amino acids long. The CDR3 is CASSDGDQETQYF. DNA for the CDR3: TGTGCCAGCAGTGATGGGGACCAAGAGACCCAGTACTTC.

The chain combines TRBV6-5 with TRBJ1-2; D is possibly TRBD1 (5 bases). This CDR3 is 14 amino acids long. Germline CDR1 MNHEY, CDR2 SVGAGI. With 6 bases removed from V and 7 bases from J, the gap between germline ends came to 18 bases. CDR3 nucleotides: TGTGCCAGCAGGCCGCCGCAAGGGGCAGGTGGCTACACCTTC. Translating gives CASRPPQGAGGYTF.

This clone was counted once. V gene TRBV5-1 combines with J gene TRBJ2-3; TRBD2 matches 9 bases. CDR3 length: 15 amino acids. Germline trimming cut 4 bases from V and 6 bases from J; bases unmatched to any gene: 9. Looked up from germline, CDR1 is SGHRS and CDR2 is YFSETQ. CDR3 in amino acids: CASSGLASKGDTQYF. The DNA for the CDR3 is TGCGCCAGCAGCGGACTAGCGTCAAAGGGGGATACGCAGTATTTT.

This CDR3 is CASSPPGTGGYEQYF. DNA of the CDR3: TGTGCCAGCAGCCCTCCCGGGACAGGGGGCTACGAGCAGTACTTC. The chain uses TRBV5-6 and TRBJ2-5, with TRBD1 matching over 11 bases. The J call may be faulty, since TRBJ2-7 better matches the DNA end. Germline values: CDR1 SGHDT, CDR2 YYEEEE. The CDR3 is 15 residues long.

The V call is TRBV7-9, the J call TRBJ2-1, with D unclear. The V end lost 1 base, the J end lost 3 bases, and 7 bases lay between the germline ends. Germline assignment: CDR1 SEHNR and CDR2 FQNEAQ (reference sequence). The CDR3 has 14 amino acids. The CDR3 DNA follows: TGTGCCAGCAGCTTAGGGCAGTACTACAATGAGCAGTTCTTC. Translating it yields CASSLGQYYNEQFF. Filled out from reference TRBV7-9 and TRBJ2-1, the complete variable domain reads DTGVSQNPRHKITKRGQNVTFRCDPISEHNRLYWYRQTLGQGPEFLTYFQNEAQLEKSRLLSDRFSAERPKGSFSTLEIQRTEQGDSAMYLCASSLGQYYNEQFFGPGTRLTVL.

This clone was seen a handful of times. This chain links TRBV5-1 with TRBJ1-1; TRBD1 agrees at 7 bases. CDR3 size: 15 residues. Germline V gene data show CDR1 as SGHRS and CDR2 as YFSETQ. V shed 0 bases and J 6 bases; nucleotides not matched to a gene: 8. The CDR3 reads CASSLAGTVRAEAFF. For the CDR3, the DNA is TGCGCCAGCAGCTTGGCGGGGACAGTGAGGGCTGAAGCTTTCTTT.

V gene TRBV11-2 combines with J gene TRBJ2-2; 9 bases are shared with TRBD1. J lost 5 bases, V lost 5 bases, and 6 bases had no gene match. Germline values: CDR1 SGHAT, CDR2 FQNNGV. The CDR3 length is 15 residues. The CDR3 sequence: CASSQGQGRTGELFF. CDR3 nucleotide sequence: TGTGCCAGCAGCCAGGGACAGGGTAGAACCGGGGAGCTGTTTTTT.

The V gene is TRBV18, the J gene TRBJ2-7; 14 nucleotides match TRBD2. V was clipped by 4 bases and J by 2 bases; unmatched bases: 10. Germline values: CDR1 KGHSH, CDR2 LQKENI. The CDR3 contains 18 residues. Written as DNA, the CDR3 is TGTGCCAGCTCACTCGGGACTAGCGGGAGAGGGTTCCCCTACGAGCAGTACTTC. This sequence encodes CASSLGTSGRGFPYEQYF.

The rearrangement joins TRBV28 to TRBJ2-7; D uncertain. The CDR3 is made up of 11 amino acids. V was cut by 4 bases and J by 9 bases, with 10 bases left in between. CDR1 is MDHEN, CDR2 SYDVKM, per germline. The DNA for the CDR3 is TGTGCCAGCAGTTCATTACTGGGGCAGTACTTC. Its translation is CASSSLLGQYF.

In this sample, this clone turned up a few times. This chain connects TRBV1 to TRBJ1-5. TRBV1 is reported as a pseudogene. This CDR3 is built from 16 residues. CDR3 protein: CTSSPLMAGLGRPQHF. In nucleotides, the CDR3 is TGCACCAGCAGCCCCTTAATGGCGGGACTCGGACGGCCCCAGCATTTT.

The V gene is TRBV19, the J gene TRBJ2-7; the match to TRBD1 covers 9 bases. The germline V gene encodes CDR1 LNHDA and CDR2 SQIVND (reference sequence). The CDR3 covers 15 residues. After removal of 4 bases from V and 6 bases from J, the junction contained 10 bases not matched to a gene. The CDR3, as DNA: TGTGCCAGTAGTACTATGACAGGGGGTGGAGGCGAGCAGTACTTC. It codes for CASSTMTGGGGEQYF.

The chain links TRBV7-2 to TRBJ2-5; no reliable D call. The CDR3 extends over 11 amino acids. CDR1 and CDR2 from the germline V gene are SGHTA and FQGNSA. V was shortened by 3 bases and J by 5 bases, with 4 bases between the two germline ends. For the CDR3, the DNA is TGTGCCAGCAGCTTCAAGGAGACCCAGTACTTC. Residues: CASSFKETQYF.

The chain carries TRBV6-5 and TRBJ2-5; no firm D call. Between the trimmed V and J ends, which lost 5 bases and 3 bases, there was a span of 10 bases. Germline lookup yields CDR1 MNHEY and CDR2 SVGAGI. This CDR3 region has 13 residues. Here the CDR3 reads CASSAPGEETQYF. For the CDR3, the DNA is TGTGCCAGCAGTGCCCCCGGCGAAGAGACCCAGTACTTC.

The chain employs TRBV4-1 and TRBJ1-2; D is perhaps TRBD1 (6 bases). The CDR3 extends over 15 amino acids. The germline V gene encodes CDR1 MGHRA and CDR2 YSYEKL. Trimming shortened V by 1 base and J by 0 bases, and 9 bases separated the two germline ends. CDR3 residues: CASSQGQVPNYGYTF. The CDR3 region has the DNA TGCGCCAGCAGCCAAGGACAGGTTCCTAACTATGGCTACACCTTC.

The gene calls are TRBV5-6 and TRBJ2-3; maybe TRBD2 (6 bases). This CDR3 has 16 amino acids. V lost 1 base and J 4 bases, leaving 16 bases between the germline ends. Germline values: CDR1 SGHDT, CDR2 YYEEEE. CDR3 region: CASSLYNRRASDTQYF. The CDR3 DNA follows: TGTGCCAGCAGCTTGTATAACCGGAGGGCCTCAGATACGCAGTATTTT.